The clone carrying this T cell receptor beta chain was counted at least ten times. The antigen is undetermined. TCRdb re-derived calls from the 5' RACE reads in MiXCR, one entry per CDR3 protein. The sample yields about 390,000 distinct CDR3 sequences, around 20% seen once. The sample is drawn from a study of CD8 T cells in ankylosing spondylitis. Points from the study as a whole: Blood from ankylosing spondylitis patients appeared to carry a characteristic roughly eight-variant TCR beta motif. Earlier reports found some motif variants in synovial fluid and blood in reactive arthritis.

Germline V gene data show CDR1 as SQVTM and CDR2 as ANQGSEA. The CDR3 contains 13 residues. The V and J ends lost 4 bases and 5 bases, in that order; junction bases with no gene match: 3. V and J are TRBV29-1 and TRBJ2-2, with 8 bases aligning to TRBD1. This receptor was identified in a male donor with ankylosing spondylitis. The sample comprised blood, either unsorted or a sorted T cell fraction (not recorded which). The CDR3, as DNA: TGCAGCGTTGTAACAGGGGGGACCGGGGAGCTGTTTTTT. Amino acids: CSVVTGGTGELFF.